The entry below gives a single T cell receptor beta chain sequence along with its context. The antigen is undetermined. The table came from immunoSEQ multiplex PCR; TCRdb's copy has only in-frame clones and leaves some out. The data hold about 480,000 clones, with around nine tenths observed a single time. The CDR3 loop spans 12 amino acids. With 6 bases removed from V and 8 bases from J, the gap between germline ends came to 11 bases. This sample was taken from a study of Ad26.COV2.S vaccination and SARS-CoV-2 variants. Study-wide context: The trial was COV1001 and the donor's arm was Ad26.COV2.S. Recipients of Ad26.COV2.S got it intramuscularly, once or twice 56 days apart. General observations from the study: Using TCR breadth and depth analyses may have led to underestimated total T cell responses.

Treatment specified: 15 to 20 received Ad26.COV2.S at low or high dose, single or two shots; 5 received placebo; per-sample allocation not given. Day 63 after the first vaccine or placebo injection was the time point for sampling. Expressing Wuhan-strain SARS-CoV-2 spike, an Ad26 vector served as the vaccine. The V call is TRBV12-3 or TRBV12-4, the J call TRBJ2-4; no firm D call. The source of this sequence is a person aged 18-65 years who received the Ad26.COV2.S COVID-19 vaccine or a placebo. Sequenced material: peripheral blood, taken in a trial of Ad26.COV2.S vaccine versus placebo. The CDR3 nucleotides are TGTGCCAGCAGCCACGACGACGACATTCAGTACTTC. Protein: CASSHDDDIQYF.